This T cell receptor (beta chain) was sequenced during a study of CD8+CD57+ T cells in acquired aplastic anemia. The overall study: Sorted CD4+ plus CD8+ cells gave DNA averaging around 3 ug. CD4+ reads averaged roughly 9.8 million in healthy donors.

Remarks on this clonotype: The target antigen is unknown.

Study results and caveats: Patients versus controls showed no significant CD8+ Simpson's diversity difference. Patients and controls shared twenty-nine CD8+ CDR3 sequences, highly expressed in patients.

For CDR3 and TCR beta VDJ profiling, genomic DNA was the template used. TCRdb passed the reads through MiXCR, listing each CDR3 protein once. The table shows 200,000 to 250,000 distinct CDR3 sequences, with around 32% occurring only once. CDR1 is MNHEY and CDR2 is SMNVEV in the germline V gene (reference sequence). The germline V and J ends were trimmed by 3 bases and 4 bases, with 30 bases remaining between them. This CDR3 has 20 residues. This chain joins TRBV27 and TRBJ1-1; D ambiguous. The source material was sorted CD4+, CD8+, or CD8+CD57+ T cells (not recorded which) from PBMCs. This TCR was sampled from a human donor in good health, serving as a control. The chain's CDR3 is CASSFSNSGLLGVSPTEAFF. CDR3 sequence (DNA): TGTGCCAGCAGTTTCTCCAATTCGGGCCTGCTAGGAGTATCCCCCACTGAAGCTTTCTTT.